This TCR beta chain originates from a study of lymphopenia after photon versus proton radiotherapy. General observations from the study: Post-nadir TCR diversity decline inversely tracked overall survival among those who died. Relative stability marked proton patients; photon patients lost diversity and naive cells. Better survival with proton therapy was suggested as possible, not demonstrated. Post-nadir diversity loss with photons came from oligoclonal expansion, particularly CD8+ Temra cells.

The repertoire was sequenced with immunoSEQ multiplex PCR; TCRdb's copy has only in-frame clones and lacks some. Here the sample spans about 19,000 clones, 85% to 95% being singletons. This clone was counted a single time. Its antigen remains unidentified. This clonotype was sampled from a man between 60 and 75 years old with pancreatic cancer. This specimen was peripheral blood, taken from a patient treated with photon-based radiotherapy.

Here the CDR3 reads CASSLPNQVPSTDTQYF. Here the CDR3 DNA reads TGTGCCAGCAGCTTGCCAAATCAGGTTCCTAGCACAGATACGCAGTATTTT. The chain carries TRBV5-4 and TRBJ2-3; D ambiguous. V lost 1 base and J 0 bases, leaving 15 bases between the germline ends. The CDR3 is 17 residues long. Germline values: CDR1 SGHNT, CDR2 YYREEE (reference sequence).